The clone carrying this T cell receptor beta chain was counted many times. From the 5' RACE reads, TCRdb called clonotypes with MiXCR, one entry per CDR3 protein. The sample consists of 150,000 to 200,000 distinct CDR3 sequences, roughly 34% of them appearing once. Trimming took 11 bases from V and 4 from J; bases not matched to a gene: 11. From germline, CDR1 is ENHRY and CDR2 SYGVKD. This CDR3 is 15 amino acids long. This sample was taken from a study of CD8 T cells in ankylosing spondylitis. Sequenced input: synovial fluid, either unsorted or a sorted T cell fraction (not recorded which). The TCR was taken from a male donor with ankylosing spondylitis. The V gene is TRBV10-3, the J gene TRBJ1-5; 10 positions agree with TRBD1. The DNA for the CDR3 is TGTGCCTCAAAATCCGGGACAGGGGAAAATCAGCCCCAGCATTTT. Translated, it gives CASKSGTGENQPQHF.